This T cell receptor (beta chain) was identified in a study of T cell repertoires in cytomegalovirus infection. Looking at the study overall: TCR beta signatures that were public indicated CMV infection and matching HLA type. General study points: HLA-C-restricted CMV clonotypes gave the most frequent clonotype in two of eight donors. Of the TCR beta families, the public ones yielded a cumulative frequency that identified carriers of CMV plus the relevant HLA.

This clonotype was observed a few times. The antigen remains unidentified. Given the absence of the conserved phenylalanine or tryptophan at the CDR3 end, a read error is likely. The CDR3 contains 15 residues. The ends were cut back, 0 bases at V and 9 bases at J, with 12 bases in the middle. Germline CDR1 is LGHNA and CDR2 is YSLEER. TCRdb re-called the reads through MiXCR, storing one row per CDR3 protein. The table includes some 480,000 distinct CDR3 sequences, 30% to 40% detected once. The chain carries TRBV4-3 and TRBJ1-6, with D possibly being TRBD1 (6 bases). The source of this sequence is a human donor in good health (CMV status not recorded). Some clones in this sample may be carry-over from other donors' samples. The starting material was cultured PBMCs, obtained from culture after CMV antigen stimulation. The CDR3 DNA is TGCGCCAGCAGCCAAGAGGGGGGCTGGTCTTCACCCCTCCACCTT. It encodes CASSQEGGWSSPLHL.